This entry lists 2 T cell receptor beta chains sequenced from one sample in a study of blood T cell repertoires in COVID-19. Profiling relied on immunoSEQ multiplex PCR, and the TCRdb table lists in-frame clones only, not all of them. The table lists about 440,000 clones, about 90% of them singletons. The sequenced material came from PBMCs or T cells enriched from blood (not recorded which). The receptor source for this set is a woman younger than 35 with acute COVID-19.

This clone was observed a few times. The CDR3 here is CASSTGTGRIPYEQYF. The CDR3 bases are TGTGCCAGTAGTACGGGGACAGGGCGGATACCCTACGAGCAGTACTTC. The chain carries TRBV19 and TRBJ2-7; 9 nucleotides line up with TRBD1. The CDR3 has 16 residues. Per the germline V gene, CDR1 is LNHDA and CDR2 is SQIVND (reference sequence). With 4 bases clipped from V and 2 bases from J, the junction kept 9 bases outside the gene matches.

This sequence joins TRBV18 and TRBJ1-1; TRBD1 agrees at 9 bases. Germline V gives CDR1 KGHSH, CDR2 LQKENI. The CDR3 is 14 amino acids. After removal of 6 bases from V and 3 bases from J, the junction contained 5 bases not matched to a gene. The CDR3 DNA is TGTGCCAGCTCCCTACAGGGGGCGGACACTGAAGCTTTCTTT. The encoded protein is CASSLQGADTEAFF.